Presented here are 9 T cell receptor beta chains from one specimen sequenced in a study of cytotoxic CD8 clonotypes in ibrutinib-treated CLL. Sequenced by immunoSEQ multiplex PCR; TCRdb stores in-frame clones only, minus some. The data show 150,000 or so clones, 65% to 85% seen once. The sequencing used PBMCs, collected after 36 months of ibrutinib treatment. These receptors were collected from a human donor with chronic lymphocytic leukemia.

The rearrangement links TRBV7-9 to TRBJ2-1; tentatively, D is TRBD1 (5 bases). Trimming left V 0 bases short and J 2 bases short, with 14 bases between. The CDR3 has 17 amino acids. CDR1 SEHNR and CDR2 FQNEAQ come from the germline V gene (reference sequence). The CDR3 here is CASSLAWGRTAYNEQFF. The CDR3 region has the DNA TGTGCCAGCAGCTTAGCGTGGGGCCGTACTGCCTACAATGAGCAGTTCTTC. The full variable domain, with the rest looked up from reference TRBV7-9 and TRBJ2-1, is DTGVSQNPRHKITKRGQNVTFRCDPISEHNRLYWYRQTLGQGPEFLTYFQNEAQLEKSRLLSDRFSAERPKGSFSTLEIQRTEQGDSAMYLCASSLAWGRTAYNEQFFGPGTRLTVL.

J is TRBJ2-7 and V is TRBV5-6; 7 bases are shared with TRBD1. Germline CDR1 is SGHDT and CDR2 is YYEEEE. This CDR3 region has 14 residues. V lost 2 bases to trimming and J lost 1 base; unmatched junction nucleotides: 3. The CDR3 DNA is TGTGCCAGCAGCTTTCAGGGACAGTCCTACGAGCAGTACTTC. It codes for CASSFQGQSYEQYF.

The rearrangement uses TRBV7-8 and TRBJ2-3; 11 bases are shared with TRBD2. V was pared by 3 bases and J by 3 bases, with 5 bases of the junction left unmatched. Looked up from germline, CDR1 is SGHVS and CDR2 is FQNEAQ. The CDR3 is 16 amino acids. CDR3 sequence reads: CASSFRRTSGTDTQYF. CDR3 nucleotide sequence: TGTGCCAGCAGCTTCAGGAGGACTAGCGGGACAGATACGCAGTATTTT.

This clone showed up just a few times. J is TRBJ2-7 and V is TRBV6-6; 10 bases are a match to TRBD2. Trimming removed 6 bases from V and 4 bases from J; junction bases left unmatched: 12. The CDR3 spans 16 residues. Germline CDR1 MNHNY, CDR2 SVGAGI (reference sequence). In DNA, the CDR3 is TGTGCCAGCAGGCCGAGGACTAGCGGTTTCGAGTACGAGCAGTACTTC. Translating gives CASRPRTSGFEYEQYF.

The rearrangement uses TRBV10-3 and TRBJ2-7; tentatively, D is TRBD1 (5 bases). Germline CDR1 and CDR2: ENHRY and SYGVKD. V was shortened by 9 bases and J by 3 bases, with 15 bases between the two germline ends. The CDR3 runs 13 residues. The CDR3 sequence: CAMSQGDFYEQYF. The CDR3 DNA reads TGTGCCATGAGTCAGGGCGACTTCTACGAGCAGTACTTC.

The V call is TRBV2, the J call TRBJ2-1; weak D call: TRBD2 (6 bases). Trimming cost V 6 bases and J 13 bases, with 10 bases left between them. The germline V gene encodes CDR1 SNHLY and CDR2 FYNNEI. The CDR3 sequence is 10 residues long. The CDR3 region has the DNA TGTGCCAGCAGAGGCGGGACCCAGTTCTTC. This translates into CASRGGTQFF.

The V and J genes are TRBV4-1 and TRBJ2-1; D unclear. The germline CDR1 and CDR2 sequences are MGHRA and YSYEKL. Trimming pared 0 bases from V and 3 bases from J, leaving 12 bases between. The CDR3 contains 16 residues. The CDR3 loop is CASSQDPAPSYNEQFF. CDR3 DNA sequence: TGCGCCAGCAGCCAAGATCCGGCTCCAAGCTACAATGAGCAGTTCTTC.

The rearrangement uses TRBV5-1 and TRBJ2-7, with 7 bases matching TRBD1. The V segment lost 4 bases and the J segment 3 bases; nucleotides outside the gene matches: 7. The length of the CDR3 is 14 residues. Germline CDR1 and CDR2: SGHRS and YFSETQ. The CDR3 nucleotides read TGCGCCAGCAGCCCCGGGACAGAGCTCTACGAGCAGTACTTC. Its protein is CASSPGTELYEQYF.

The chain recombines TRBV6-5 with TRBJ1-2, with TRBD1 matching 7 bases. In germline, CDR1 is MNHEY, CDR2 SVGAGI. The V segment lost 5 bases and the J segment 4 bases; nucleotides outside the gene matches: 7. This CDR3 comprises 14 residues. This chain's CDR3 is CASSLRDSSYGYTF. The CDR3 DNA reads TGTGCCAGCAGTCTCCGGGACAGCAGCTATGGCTACACCTTC.